The 25 T cell receptor beta chains in this list originate from one sample, sequenced in a study of Ad26.COV2.S vaccination and SARS-CoV-2 variants. TCRdb's copy holds only in-frame clones and misses some; the assay was immunoSEQ multiplex PCR. The sample lists some 350,000 clones, around 90% occurring once. Material: peripheral blood, obtained after recovery from COVID-19. The receptors were gathered from a human donor who had recovered from COVID-19.

The chain joins TRBV4-3 to TRBJ2-1, with no clear D. V was clipped by 0 bases and J by 2 bases, with 11 bases between them. Looked up from germline, CDR1 is LGHNA and CDR2 is YSLEER. The CDR3 covers 16 residues. The CDR3 region is CASSQDPAPTYNEQFF. The DNA of the CDR3 is TGCGCCAGCAGCCAAGATCCGGCCCCTACCTACAATGAGCAGTTCTTC.

This chain uses TRBV12-5 with TRBJ1-1, with D possibly TRBD1 on 5 matching bases. Germline values: CDR1 LGHNT, CDR2 FRNRAP. V lost 7 bases to trimming and J lost 3 bases, with 15 bases between them. CDR3 size: 14 residues. The chain's CDR3 is CASEAAGLHTEAFF. CDR3 coding DNA: TGTGCTAGTGAGGCGGCAGGGCTTCACACTGAAGCTTTCTTT.

The chain recombines TRBV5-1 with TRBJ2-1, with D hard to call. V dropped 4 bases and J dropped 9 bases, with 11 bases sitting between them. Per the germline V gene, CDR1 is SGHRS and CDR2 is YFSETQ. This CDR3 region has 12 residues. The CDR3 spells CASSLWGSEQFF. The CDR3 DNA reads as TGCGCCAGCAGCCTATGGGGTAGTGAGCAGTTCTTC.

The chain couples TRBV12-5 to TRBJ2-7, with D tentatively TRBD1 (5 bases). Germline loops: CDR1 LGHNT, CDR2 FRNRAP. The CDR3 runs to 16 residues. V was shortened by 3 bases and J by 0 bases, with 15 bases between the two germline ends. The CDR3 DNA reads as TGTGCTAGTGGTTTTAAATCGACAGTAAGCTCCTACGAGCAGTACTTC. Its translation is CASGFKSTVSSYEQYF.

This rearrangement joins TRBV29-1 to TRBJ2-7; D perhaps matches TRBD1 (7 bases). The germline CDR1 and CDR2 sequences are SQVTM and ANQGSEA. The CDR3 is made up of 14 amino acids. The V gene lost 1 base and the J gene lost 1 base, with 11 bases spanning the gap. CDR3: CSVEVQGGSYEQYF. In DNA, the CDR3 is TGCAGCGTTGAAGTGCAGGGGGGATCCTACGAGCAGTACTTC.

The chain carries TRBV12-3 or TRBV12-4 and TRBJ2-1; no firm D call. This CDR3 has 11 residues. Trimming shortened V by 3 bases and J by 6 bases, and 3 bases separated the two germline ends. CDR3 coding DNA: TGTGCCAGCAGTTTTTTCAATGAGCAGTTCTTC. Its translation: CASSFFNEQFF.

This clone was observed a single time. The CDR3 sequence: CASSLAGLEKLFF. The CDR3 nucleotides read TGCGCCAGCAGCTTGGCAGGACTTGAAAAACTGTTTTTT. This chain joins TRBV5-1 and TRBJ1-4; D gene uncertain. V lost 0 bases to trimming and J lost 7 bases, with 7 bases between them. Germline CDR1 and CDR2: SGHRS and YFSETQ. The length of the CDR3 is 13 residues. Full variable domain (remainder filled in from reference TRBV5-1 and TRBJ1-4): KAGVTQTPRYLIKTRGQQVTLSCSPISGHRSVSWYQQTPGQGLQFLFEYFSETQRNKGNFPGRFSGRQFSNSRSEMNVSTLELGDSALYLCASSLAGLEKLFFGSGTQLSVL.

This chain uses TRBV27 with TRBJ1-1; maybe TRBD1 (5 bases). From germline, CDR1 is MNHEY and CDR2 SMNVEV (reference sequence). The V gene lost 10 bases and the J gene lost 0 bases, with 15 bases spanning the gap. This CDR3 has 14 residues. CDR3 in DNA: TGTGCCACCTCCGGGGGGAGCATGAACACTGAAGCTTTCTTT. Amino acid sequence: CATSGGSMNTEAFF.

The chain links TRBV25-1 to TRBJ1-2; D is undetermined. Trimming stripped 4 bases from V and 8 bases from J, with 17 bases between. CDR1 and CDR2 (germline): MGHDK, SYGVNS. The CDR3 length is 14 residues. CDR3: CASSVLWAREGYTF. The DNA of the CDR3 is TGTGCCAGCAGTGTCCTCTGGGCCCGGGAGGGCTACACCTTC.

This clone came up once. The rearrangement links TRBV11-2 to TRBJ2-7; 7 nucleotides line up with TRBD1. V gave up 4 bases and J gave up 7 bases; unmatched junction bases: 7. Germline CDR1 reads SGHAT; CDR2 reads FQNNGV. This CDR3 spans 13 amino acids. The CDR3 DNA reads as TGTGCCAGCAGCTCCGCGACAGGGCGGGAGCAGTACTTC. Protein sequence: CASSSATGREQYF.

The rearrangement uses TRBV4-3 and TRBJ1-1; unclear D gene. The CDR3 contains 15 residues. V was cut by 0 bases and J by 2 bases, with 10 bases left in between. The germline V gene has CDR1 LGHNA and CDR2 YSLEER. The CDR3: CASSQDRQINTEAFF. CDR3 in DNA: TGCGCCAGCAGCCAAGATAGGCAGATCAACACTGAAGCTTTCTTT.

The J gene is TRBJ2-1, the V gene TRBV12-3 or TRBV12-4, with D maybe TRBD2 (5 bases). CDR3 size: 11 residues. Trimming removed 6 bases at V and 15 bases at J, with 15 bases between. CDR3 loop: CASSEGPLPFF. In DNA, the CDR3 is TGTGCCAGCAGCGAGGGTCCCCTTCCGTTCTTC.

CDR3 nucleotide sequence: TGTGCCAGCTCACCAGGGGGGAAGGAGCCCCAGTACTTC. Its protein is CASSPGGKEPQYF. This chain connects TRBV18 to TRBJ2-5, with D possibly being TRBD2 (6 bases). Germline V gene sequence: CDR1 KGHSH, CDR2 LQKENI. V lost 2 bases, J lost 9 bases, and 13 bases lay in between. The CDR3 contains 13 residues.

The chain couples TRBV7-6 to TRBJ2-5; D is possibly TRBD2 (5 bases). The CDR3 length is 17 residues. Trimming took 0 bases from V and 5 from J, leaving 19 bases between them. Germline assignment: CDR1 SGHVS and CDR2 FNYEAQ. The DNA for the CDR3 is TGTGCCAGCAGCTTAGCCGACTGGACTGGCCTTTTTGAGACCCAGTACTTC. Translated: CASSLADWTGLFETQYF.

This sequence joins TRBV7-9 and TRBJ1-4; D call uncertain. The V gene lost 0 bases and the J gene lost 3 bases, with 8 bases spanning the gap. CDR1 is SEHNR, CDR2 FQNEAQ, per germline (reference sequence). The CDR3 is 15 amino acids. The CDR3 protein is CASSLAGWANEKLFF. CDR3 DNA: TGTGCCAGCAGCTTAGCTGGGTGGGCTAATGAAAAACTGTTTTTT.

V gene TRBV9 combines with J gene TRBJ2-1, with no clear D. Trimming took 1 base from V and 4 from J, leaving 18 bases between them. Germline loops: CDR1 SGDLS, CDR2 YYNGEE. This CDR3 is built from 17 residues. CDR3 DNA: TGTGCCAGCAGCGTAACTTCCGGGCTAACCTCTTACAATGAGCAGTTCTTC. Translated, it gives CASSVTSGLTSYNEQFF.

J is TRBJ1-2 and V is TRBV7-2, with a weak D call TRBD1 (5 bases). Germline V gene sequence: CDR1 SGHTA, CDR2 FQGNSA. This CDR3 has 13 residues. V lost 2 bases, J lost 8 bases, and 12 bases lay in between. The DNA for the CDR3 is TGTGCCAGCAGCTTACAGGGTCCCAACGGCTACACCTTC. Encoded protein: CASSLQGPNGYTF.

V is TRBV5-1 and J is TRBJ2-7; possible D gene TRBD1, 6 bases. The CDR3 spans 14 residues. Trimming removed 4 bases at V and 1 base at J, with 12 bases between. CDR1 is SGHRS, CDR2 YFSETQ, per germline. CDR3 protein: CASSERTDSYEQYF. The CDR3 nucleotides are TGCGCCAGCAGCGAGAGGACAGATTCCTACGAGCAGTACTTC. Full variable domain (remainder filled in from reference TRBV5-1 and TRBJ2-7): KAGVTQTPRYLIKTRGQQVTLSCSPISGHRSVSWYQQTPGQGLQFLFEYFSETQRNKGNFPGRFSGRQFSNSRSEMNVSTLELGDSALYLCASSERTDSYEQYFGPGTRLTVT.

The chain couples TRBV9 to TRBJ1-6, with unresolved D. In germline, CDR1 is SGDLS, CDR2 YYNGEE. The CDR3 loop spans 14 amino acids. V lost 0 bases to trimming and J lost 6 bases, with 7 bases between them. The CDR3 region has the DNA TGTGCCAGCAGCGTAGTCAGCCTTAATTCACCCCTCCACTTT. Amino acids: CASSVVSLNSPLHF.

The sample holds one count of this clone. In nucleotides, the CDR3 is TGTGCCAGCAGTGTTAAGGGTCCGTCCTCTGGAAACACCATATATTTT. It specifies CASSVKGPSSGNTIYF. This chain links TRBV2 with TRBJ1-3; no firm D call. CDR3 size: 16 residues. V was trimmed by 4 bases and J by 0 bases, leaving 13 bases between them. Germline-derived CDR1 and CDR2 are SNHLY and FYNNEI.

V and J are TRBV5-6 and TRBJ2-5, with D maybe TRBD2 (5 bases). Germline CDR1 and CDR2: SGHDT and YYEEEE. CDR3 size: 15 residues. Trimming left V 0 bases short and J 10 bases short, with 19 bases between. In DNA, the CDR3 is TGTGCCAGCAGCTTGGAGGGCACGGGGTTCTTTGGCCAGTACTTC. It translates to CASSLEGTGFFGQYF.

V gene TRBV7-8 combines with J gene TRBJ2-7; D ambiguous. The V end was cut by 5 bases, the J end by 1 base, with 12 bases between. Per germline, CDR1 SGHVS and CDR2 FQNEAQ. The CDR3 covers 14 residues. This CDR3 is CASSTHSGSYEQYF. The CDR3 nucleotides are TGTGCCAGCAGCACCCACTCAGGATCCTACGAGCAGTACTTC.

The V gene is TRBV5-5, the J gene TRBJ2-2; the D gene could be TRBD1 or TRBD2 (7 bases each). This CDR3 is 16 amino acids long. Germline lookup yields CDR1 SGHKS and CDR2 YYEKEE (reference sequence). V lost 1 base, J lost 3 bases, and 13 bases lay in between. The CDR3 DNA follows: TGTGCCAGCAGCTTGTCCAGGGGGAGGGACACCGGGGAGCTGTTTTTT. Protein product: CASSLSRGRDTGELFF.

The genes are TRBV7-2 and TRBJ1-6, with D perhaps TRBD1 (5 bases). CDR1 SGHTA and CDR2 FQGNSA come from the germline V gene. This CDR3 is built from 16 residues. V was cut by 6 bases and J by 5 bases, with 17 bases left in between. The chain's CDR3 is CASRIPGTENNSPLHF. DNA for the CDR3: TGTGCCAGCAGGATTCCCGGGACCGAAAATAATTCACCCCTCCACTTT. The entire variable domain, with the rest obtained from reference TRBV7-2 and TRBJ1-6, is as follows: GAGVSQSPSNKVTEKGKDVELRCDPISGHTALYWYRQSLGQGLEFLIYFQGNSAPDKSGLPSDRFSAERTGGSVSTLTIQRTQQEDSAVYLCASRIPGTENNSPLHFGNGTRLTVT.

J is TRBJ2-3 and V is TRBV27; D is undetermined. The CDR3 is 19 residues long. Trimming left V 5 bases short and J 0 bases short, with 24 bases between. Looked up from germline, CDR1 is MNHEY and CDR2 is SMNVEV (reference sequence). CDR3 nucleotide sequence: TGTGCCAGCAGTCGAAGAAGTGGGTCGCAGGTGACTAGCACAGATACGCAGTATTTT. Translation gives CASSRRSGSQVTSTDTQYF.